A selection of T cell receptor beta chains follows, all from one sample in a study of blood T cell repertoires in COVID-19. The protocol was immunoSEQ multiplex PCR, while the TCRdb copy is restricted to in-frame clones and leaves out a portion. The sample carries some 48,000 clones, 70% to 85% recorded once. The sequencing sample was made of peripheral blood. These receptors were taken from a man aged 50 to 59 with acute or convalescent COVID-19. Each CDR3 is given with its conserved first and last residue. A D gene is named only where the DNA matches it firmly.

CDR3: CASSISGHLSGNTIYF
V: TRBV28
J: TRBJ1-3
D: NA

CDR3: CGVGSLGQGSTDTQYF
V: TRBV27
J: TRBJ2-3
D: TRBD1

CDR3: CAIRQGATGELFF
V: TRBV10-3
J: TRBJ2-2
D: TRBD1

CDR3: CASSPGQALYEQYF
V: TRBV5-1
J: TRBJ2-7
D: TRBD1

CDR3: CASSRGLNEQFF
V: TRBV12-3/TRBV12-4
J: TRBJ2-1
D: NA

CDR3: CASSASATNEKLFF
V: TRBV9
J: TRBJ1-4
D: NA

CDR3: CASSFGLAEETQYF
V: TRBV5-6
J: TRBJ2-5
D: TRBD2

CDR3: CASSSDRVGEKLFF
V: TRBV6-5
J: TRBJ1-4
D: TRBD1

CDR3: CASSLGSQAGTDTQYF
V: TRBV11-3
J: TRBJ2-3
D: NA

CDR3: CASSLGDRDTEAFF
V: TRBV5-4
J: TRBJ1-1
D: TRBD1

CDR3: CASSLSGTSGSYEQYF
V: TRBV28
J: TRBJ2-7
D: TRBD2

CDR3: CAPACCGPFFGSGNTIYF
V: TRBV24-1
J: TRBJ1-3
D: NA

CDR3: CASSLGGLADYEQYF
V: TRBV5-4
J: TRBJ2-7
D: TRBD2

CDR3: CASSPKNLREKNTEAFF
V: TRBV28
J: TRBJ1-1
D: NA

CDR3: CASSPRTVRSGNTIYF
V: TRBV18
J: TRBJ1-3
D: NA

CDR3: CASSAYQGGFGTDTQYF
V: TRBV7-9
J: TRBJ2-3
D: NA

CDR3: CASSGGGYGYTF
V: TRBV12-3/TRBV12-4
J: TRBJ1-2
D: TRBD1

CDR3: CASVGDRGLNSPLHF
V: TRBV2
J: TRBJ1-6
D: TRBD1

CDR3: CASSYRTLNTEAFF
V: TRBV6-5
J: TRBJ1-1
D: NA

CDR3: CASGLEQSGANVLTF
V: TRBV12-5
J: TRBJ2-6
D: NA

CDR3: CASRQSMNTEAFF
V: TRBV10-1
J: TRBJ1-1
D: NA

CDR3: CASSQEILTGTRSYEQYF
V: TRBV4-1
J: TRBJ2-7
D: NA

CDR3: CASLRSRSSYEQYF
V: TRBV6-5
J: TRBJ2-7
D: NA

CDR3: CASSRDRSSYEQYF
V: TRBV14
J: TRBJ2-7
D: NA

CDR3: CASSLRGSGNGYTF
V: TRBV5-6
J: TRBJ1-2
D: NA

CDR3: CASSFRGSAYEQYF
V: TRBV28
J: TRBJ2-7
D: NA

CDR3: CAWKGGDRETQYF
V: TRBV30
J: TRBJ2-5
D: NA

CDR3: CASSETGSSYNEQFF
V: TRBV9
J: TRBJ2-1
D: TRBD1

CDR3: CASSGTSAGEQFF
V: TRBV19
J: TRBJ2-1
D: TRBD2

CDR3: CASSQERGGPSYEQYF
V: TRBV14
J: TRBJ2-7
D: NA

CDR3: CASSIQGAEETQYF
V: TRBV19
J: TRBJ2-5
D: TRBD1

CDR3: CASSPLAPSPEQYF
V: TRBV28
J: TRBJ2-7
D: NA

CDR3: CASSLKLGSSYNSPLHF
V: TRBV5-4
J: TRBJ1-6
D: NA

CDR3: CAIRAGGFSYGYTF
V: TRBV10-3
J: TRBJ1-2
D: NA

CDR3: CASSQEFTGTEAFF
V: TRBV3-1/TRBV3-2
J: TRBJ1-1
D: NA

CDR3: CASSISTGGLNQPQHF
V: TRBV19
J: TRBJ1-5
D: TRBD1

CDR3: CASSLGNSGMNEQFF
V: TRBV5-8
J: TRBJ2-1
D: NA

CDR3: CASKMTGVDTIYF
V: TRBV6-5
J: TRBJ1-3
D: NA

CDR3: CASSQEWTEYEQYF
V: TRBV3-1/TRBV3-2
J: TRBJ2-7
D: NA

CDR3: CASSYSMRGSYEQYF
V: TRBV6-5
J: TRBJ2-7
D: NA

CDR3: CASSIGQSIRTEAFF
V: TRBV19
J: TRBJ1-1
D: NA

CDR3: CASSLNLGGVAEAFF
V: TRBV7-3
J: TRBJ1-1
D: NA